This T cell receptor (beta chain) was sequenced during a study of identical twins. This CDR3 contains 15 residues. Germline V CDR1 and CDR2: SGHKS, YYEKEE (reference sequence). V gave up 1 base and J gave up 3 bases, with 13 bases separating them. TCRdb re-analysed the 5' RACE reads in MiXCR, keeping a single row per CDR3 protein. Of about 790,000 distinct CDR3 sequences listed, around a sixth are singletons. This clonotype has just a few counts. The data were also submitted as part of a second study, on T cells expressing NK-cell markers.

The J gene is TRBJ1-1, the V gene TRBV5-5; D uncertain. Sequencing was carried out using PBMCs. This TCR was recovered from a woman aged 18-29 years in good health. This chain's CDR3 is CASSLRVLPYTEAFF. CDR3 in DNA: TGTGCCAGCAGCTTGCGAGTTCTTCCGTACACTGAAGCTTTCTTT.